The rows below give T cell receptor beta chains drawn from one sample of a study of chemoradiotherapy in HPV16-positive cancers. Method: immunoSEQ multiplex PCR; TCRdb's copy keeps in-frame clones and lacks some. The profile shows roughly 70,000 clones, about 90% of them singletons. The specimen comprised blood, sampled from a patient who underwent chemoradiotherapy. The receptors come from a human donor with HPV-associated anogenital cancer. Each CDR3 is given with its conserved first and last residue. The order of the fields is D gene, V gene, J gene, clone size, CDR3 protein, CDR3 DNA. A D gene is named only where the DNA matches it firmly. Only part of the rows carry a size: once, few, many, or a class if the clone is expanded.

.	TRBV7-8	TRBJ1-3	.	CASNLGGEMGNTIYF	TGTGCCAGCAACCTAGGGGGTGAAATGGGAAACACCATATATTTT
.	TRBV28	TRBJ2-3	.	CASSLQGTDTQYF	TGTGCCAGCAGCCTACAGGGCACAGATACGCAGTATTTT
TRBD1	TRBV27	TRBJ2-7	.	CASSHTTGGGEQYF	TGTGCCAGCAGCCATACGACAGGGGGCGGCGAGCAGTACTTC
TRBD2	TRBV6-1	TRBJ2-3	.	CASSVSSGMGTDTQYF	TGTGCCAGCAGTGTGTCTAGCGGGATGGGCACAGATACGCAGTATTTT
.	TRBV5-1	TRBJ2-2	.	CASSLFTASNAGELFF	TGCGCCAGCAGCTTGTTTACAGCTTCGAACGCCGGGGAGCTGTTTTTT
.	TRBV2	TRBJ1-2	.	CASRDTGFYGYTF	TGTGCCAGCCGGGATACAGGGTTCTATGGCTACACCTTC
.	TRBV28	TRBJ2-2	.	CASTPGGAGELFF	TGTGCCAGCACCCCCGGGGGTGCCGGGGAGCTGTTTTTT
.	TRBV7-9	TRBJ1-5	.	CASSLDFQGYQPQHF	TGTGCCAGCAGCCTAGATTTCCAGGGATATCAGCCCCAGCATTTT
.	TRBV19	TRBJ1-5	.	CASSIGGRSNQPQHF	TGTGCCAGTAGTATAGGGGGACGGAGCAATCAGCCCCAGCATTTT
.	TRBV7-6	TRBJ2-7	.	CASSLSYEQYF	TGTGCCAGCAGCTTAAGCTATGAGCAGTACTTC
.	TRBV19	TRBJ1-2	few	CASSIHRNYGYTF	TGTGCCAGTAGTATTCACAGGAACTATGGCTACACCTTC
TRBD1	TRBV5-6	TRBJ2-2	.	CASTLGTGGPGELFF	TGTGCCAGCACACTCGGGACAGGGGGCCCCGGGGAGCTGTTTTTT
TRBD2	TRBV11-2	TRBJ2-7	.	CASSSSGSEQYF	TGTGCCAGCAGCTCTAGCGGGAGTGAGCAGTACTTC
.	TRBV29-1	TRBJ2-2	once	CSVAGVNTGELFF	TGCAGCGTTGCAGGGGTAAACACCGGGGAGCTGTTTTTT
.	TRBV7-8	TRBJ1-1	.	CASSVTNRVSEAFF	TGTGCCAGCAGCGTAACCAACAGGGTTTCTGAAGCTTTCTTT
TRBD1	TRBV27	TRBJ2-1	.	CASSFDRGAYNEQFF	TGTGCCAGCAGTTTCGACAGGGGGGCCTACAATGAGCAGTTCTTC
TRBD2	TRBV5-1	TRBJ2-5	.	CASSSSGGETQYF	TGCGCCAGCAGCTCTAGCGGGGGAGAGACCCAGTACTTC
TRBD2	TRBV9	TRBJ2-1	.	CASSVDYSGGAREQFF	TGTGCCAGCAGCGTAGACTACAGCGGGGGGGCCCGAGAGCAGTTCTTC
.	TRBV9	TRBJ2-7	.	CASSVVFYEQYF	TGTGCCAGCAGCGTAGTTTTCTACGAGCAGTACTTC
TRBD1	TRBV4-1	TRBJ2-2	.	CASSGGQSTGELFF	TGCGCCAGCAGCGGGGGACAGTCCACCGGGGAGCTGTTTTTT
TRBD1	TRBV6-1	TRBJ1-5	.	CASSNTYRGPQPQHF	TGTGCCAGCAGTAATACTTACAGGGGGCCTCAGCCCCAGCATTTT
TRBD2	TRBV10-3	TRBJ2-1	once	CAIRDPGLANDNEQFF	TGTGCCATCAGGGACCCGGGACTAGCGAACGACAATGAGCAGTTCTTC
.	TRBV2	TRBJ1-2	.	CASSVVRTYGYTF	TGTGCCAGCAGTGTTGTCAGAACCTATGGCTACACCTTC
.	TRBV9	TRBJ1-4	.	CASSVAPSAGDEKLFF	TGTGCCAGCAGCGTAGCTCCCTCCGCAGGCGATGAAAAACTGTTTTTT
TRBD2	TRBV28	TRBJ2-1	.	CASSFEREDSYNEQFF	TGTGCCAGCAGTTTCGAGCGGGAGGACTCCTACAATGAGCAGTTCTTC
.	TRBV19	TRBJ1-1	.	CASSIGGWGAFF	TGTGCCAGTAGTATAGGAGGTTGGGGCGCTTTCTTT
.	TRBV15	TRBJ2-5	.	CATSRDEGFFGVGEQYF	TGTGCCACCAGCAGAGATGAAGGGTTCTTCGGGGTCGGGGAGCAGTACTTC
TRBD1	TRBV7-9	TRBJ2-1	.	CASSTTGQPYNEQFF	TGTGCCAGCAGCACCACGGGACAGCCCTACAATGAGCAGTTCTTC
TRBD1	TRBV9	TRBJ2-7	.	CASSGGGRTSYEQYF	TGTGCCAGCAGCGGAGGGGGCCGGACTTCCTACGAGCAGTACTTC
TRBD2	TRBV28	TRBJ2-1	.	CASSLTSGRMSSYNEQFF	TGTGCCAGCAGTCTGACTAGCGGGAGGATGAGCTCCTACAATGAGCAGTTCTTC
.	TRBV13	TRBJ2-3	.	CASSLVGAGDPSTDTQYF	TGTGCCAGCAGCTTAGTGGGGGCGGGAGACCCAAGCACAGATACGCAGTATTTT
.	TRBV5-1	TRBJ2-1	.	CASSLEGDYNEQFF	TGCGCCAGCAGCTTGGAAGGGGACTACAATGAGCAGTTCTTC
.	TRBV7-6	TRBJ2-1	once	CASSLDLGRGEQFF	TGTGCCAGCAGCTTAGATTTGGGGCGGGGTGAGCAGTTCTTC